The clone carrying this TCR beta chain was detected only a few times. The target antigen is unknown. Stated treatment: roughly 11-day PBMC culture with coronavirus spike peptide pools or control peptides (ViraFEST assay). Sequenced with the Oncomine TCR Beta short-read assay was DNA taken from cultured CD4+ T cells. TCRdb reprocessed the PCR reads with MiXCR, giving one entry per CDR3 protein. The repertoire holds approximately 12,000 distinct CDR3 sequences, approximately 61% seen once, with over 8% in the top ten. The data originate from a study of vaccination and CD4 T cells after COVID-19. The overall study: Six males and four females, two of them Hispanic, were enrolled as convalescents. Investigators stimulated cells with overlapping spike peptides drawn from SARS-CoV-2, HCoV-NL63, HCoV-OC43 and HCoV-229E.

General study findings and limits: Researchers report that 304 of 307 vaccine-specific clones in convalescent patients proved spike mono-reactive.

J gave up 12 bases and V 5 bases, and 11 bases lay outside the gene matches. Germline lookup yields CDR1 SEHNR and CDR2 FQNEAQ (reference sequence). CDR3 size: 15 residues. This sequence originates from a human donor who had recovered from COVID-19. The rearrangement uses TRBV7-9 and TRBJ2-1; 12 positions match TRBD2. Source material: CD4+ T cells from blood, cultured in vitro. The CDR3 loop reads CASSPALAGGLGQFF. The CDR3 coding sequence is TGTGCCAGCAGCCCCGCACTAGCGGGGGGCTTGGGGCAGTTCTTC. Together with reference TRBV7-9 and TRBJ2-1, the CDR3 gives the full variable domain: DTGVSQNPRHKITKRGQNVTFRCDPISEHNRLYWYRQTLGQGPEFLTYFQNEAQLEKSRLLSDRFSAERPKGSFSTLEIQRTEQGDSAMYLCASSPALAGGLGQFFGPGTRLTVL.